This T cell receptor beta chain stems from a study of T-cell memory formation after mild COVID-19. Overall study context: Among the donors, TCR clusters were largely specific to each donor. Study-wide points: Pre-infection memory showed some responding clones, and this suggested that cross-reactive memory joined. A second wave expanding day 15 to 37 was CD4+-biased; contracting clones were balanced.

Germline assignment: CDR1 MNHEY and CDR2 SVGAGI. Trimming took 5 bases from V and 5 from J; bases not matched to a gene: 10. The CDR3 spans 15 residues. This clonotype was recorded a few times. The antigen remains unidentified. TCRalpha and TCRbeta libraries used 5'RACE with constant-segment primers and UMIs. TCRdb analysed the 5' RACE reads with MiXCR anew, one entry per CDR3 protein. In the table there are 100,000 or so distinct CDR3 sequences, 11% of which are singletons. Sequenced input: PBMCs or a T cell subset sorted from them (not recorded which). This rearrangement joins TRBV6-5 to TRBJ2-7; 9 positions agree with TRBD1. The TCR comes from a man between 18 and 35 years old who had mild COVID-19 (a few samples of this study predate the infection). Cell type and time point are not known. CDR3 in DNA: TGTGCCAGCAGTCCGTCACAGGGGGCGGGAAACGAGCAGTACTTC. Its translation is CASSPSQGAGNEQYF.